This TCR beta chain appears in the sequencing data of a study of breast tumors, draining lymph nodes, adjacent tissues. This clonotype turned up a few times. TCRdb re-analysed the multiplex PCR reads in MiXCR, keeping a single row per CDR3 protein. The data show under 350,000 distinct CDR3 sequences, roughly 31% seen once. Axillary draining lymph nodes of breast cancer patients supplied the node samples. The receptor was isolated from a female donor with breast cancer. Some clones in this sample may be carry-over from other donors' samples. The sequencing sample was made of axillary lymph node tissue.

The CDR3: CASSQGQNSGNTIYF. CDR3 in DNA: TGTGCCAGCAGCCAGGGACAGAACTCTGGAAACACCATATATTTT. V and J are TRBV3-1 and TRBJ1-3; 7 bases agree with TRBD1. CDR1 and CDR2 from the germline V gene are LGHDT and YNNKEL (reference sequence). This CDR3 region has 15 residues. The V and J ends lost 3 bases and 0 bases, in that order; junction bases with no gene match: 2.